The 32 T cell receptor beta chains listed next were all sequenced from one sample in a study of beta chain features in type 1 diabetes. Notes on the study in general: Researchers report that Type 1 diabetes patients had moderately but significantly shorter TCRB CDR3s across all four CD4+ subsets.

Sequenced material consisted of expressed TCRB transcripts (all of the isolated RNA was reverse transcribed). The table came from immunoSEQ multiplex PCR; TCRdb's copy has only in-frame clones and leaves some out. The table includes around 710,000 clones, roughly 12% detected once. These receptors lack a known antigen. The sequenced sample was naive CD4+ T cells from blood. The receptors were sampled from a man aged 30 to 45 with type 1 diabetes.

The chain joins TRBV7-9 to TRBJ2-6, with 7 bases identical to TRBD1. The CDR3 has 18 amino acids. Germline V gene data show CDR1 as SEHNR and CDR2 as FQNEAQ (reference sequence). The ends lost 4 bases at V and 2 bases at J; junction bases unmatched: 11. The CDR3 loop reads CASSSRGTGAAGANVLTF. The CDR3 nucleotides are TGTGCCAGCAGCTCTAGAGGTACAGGGGCGGCTGGGGCCAACGTCCTGACTTTC.

The sample holds a few counts of this clone. The chain is built from TRBV4-3 and TRBJ1-6, with D hard to call. V lost 1 base and J lost 7, with 5 bases in between. The CDR3 contains 13 residues. Germline values: CDR1 LGHNA, CDR2 YSLEER. CDR3 DNA: TGCGCCAGCAGCCAAGTTGGGAATTCACCCCTCCACTTT. Residues: CASSQVGNSPLHF.

This clone occurred a few times. This sequence joins TRBV7-9 and TRBJ1-2, with 9 bases aligning to TRBD1. Unmatched junction bases numbered 7, after V lost 3 bases and J lost 5 bases. Germline assignment: CDR1 SEHNR and CDR2 FQNEAQ (reference sequence). This CDR3 has 15 amino acids. CDR3 loop: CASSFTGGAEYGYTF. The CDR3 DNA is TGTGCCAGCAGCTTCACAGGGGGCGCCGAATATGGCTACACCTTC.

This clone was counted only a few times. The genes are TRBV19 and TRBJ2-1; D is possibly TRBD1 or TRBD2 (5 bases each). From germline, CDR1 is LNHDA and CDR2 SQIVND (reference sequence). The germline V and J ends were trimmed by 7 bases and 6 bases, with 13 bases remaining between them. The CDR3 extends over 13 amino acids. The CDR3 loop reads CASTPGSFNEQFF. CDR3 nucleotide sequence: TGTGCCAGTACCCCAGGGAGCTTCAATGAGCAGTTCTTC.

This clone was detected only a few times. The chain is built from TRBV9 and TRBJ1-2; D not certain. This CDR3 comprises 13 residues. The V end was cut by 3 bases, the J end by 3 bases, with 9 bases between. Per the germline V gene, CDR1 is SGDLS and CDR2 is YYNGEE. CDR3 coding DNA: TGTGCCAGCAGCGACCGGACGGACTATGGCTACACCTTC. It specifies CASSDRTDYGYTF.

The table lists this clone with a few counts. The chain employs TRBV9 and TRBJ1-3, with 7 bases fitting TRBD1. The V and J ends lost 4 bases and 4 bases, in that order; junction bases with no gene match: 5. The CDR3 consists of 14 residues. The germline V gene encodes CDR1 SGDLS and CDR2 YYNGEE. The CDR3 region has the DNA TGTGCCAGCAGCCCGGGACAGCTAGGAAACACCATATATTTT. Amino acid sequence: CASSPGQLGNTIYF.

This rearrangement joins TRBV28 to TRBJ2-7; perhaps TRBD2 as D (6 bases). Trimming took 6 bases from V and 5 from J, leaving 23 bases between them. CDR1 MDHEN and CDR2 SYDVKM come from the germline V gene. The CDR3 contains 16 residues. Here the CDR3 reads CASSKSVGGSPHEQYF. The CDR3 bases are TGTGCCAGCAGCAAATCCGTGGGGGGTAGCCCCCACGAGCAGTACTTC. The variable domain in full, completed from reference TRBV28 and TRBJ2-7, reads DVKVTQSSRYLVKRTGEKVFLECVQDMDHENMFWYRQDPGLGLRLIYFSYDVKMKEKGDIPEGYSVSREKKERFSLILESASTNQTSMYLCASSKSVGGSPHEQYFGPGTRLTVT.

Details on this clone: The same CDR3 is also encoded by other DNA sequences in this sample. The chain is built from TRBV2 and TRBJ1-1, with D hard to call. CDR1 and CDR2 from the germline V gene are SNHLY and FYNNEI. The germline V and J ends were trimmed by 4 bases and 0 bases, with 9 bases remaining between them. The CDR3 runs to 14 residues. CDR3 residues: CASSVLGMNTEAFF. CDR3 DNA sequence: TGTGCCAGCAGTGTTCTGGGCATGAACACTGAAGCTTTCTTT.

The gene calls are TRBV18 and TRBJ2-7; 7 positions agree with TRBD1. Per the germline V gene, CDR1 is KGHSH and CDR2 is LQKENI. The CDR3 is made up of 14 amino acids. V lost 3 bases and J lost 4; bases outside the gene matches: 6. In nucleotides, the CDR3 is TGTGCCAGCTCACCTCCGGACAGGTTATACGAGCAGTACTTC. This translates into CASSPPDRLYEQYF.

This clone was counted between two and nine times. Other DNA sequences from this sample encode an identical CDR3 as well. The chain has TRBV5-6 and TRBJ2-5; D may correspond to TRBD1 or TRBD2 (5 bases each). The CDR3 length is 15 residues. V shed 0 bases and J shed 1 base, with 10 bases lying between them. Germline lookup yields CDR1 SGHDT and CDR2 YYEEEE. The CDR3 region has the DNA TGTGCCAGCAGCTTGGCCGGGGCGGGCCAAGAGACCCAGTACTTC. As protein: CASSLAGAGQETQYF. The full variable domain, in which reference TRBV5-6 and TRBJ2-5 provide the parts outside the CDR3, is DAGVTQSPTHLIKTRGQQVTLRCSPKSGHDTVSWYQQALGQGPQFIFQYYEEEERQRGNFPDRFSGHQFPNYSSELNVNALLLGDSALYLCASSLAGAGQETQYFGPGTRLLVL.

This clone has just a few counts. The rearrangement links TRBV5-4 to TRBJ2-7; 9 bases align to TRBD2. This CDR3 is built from 14 residues. V lost 5 bases and J lost 6; bases outside the gene matches: 9. CDR1 and CDR2 from the germline V gene are SGHNT and YYREEE (reference sequence). CDR3 bases: TGTGCCAGCAGGATGACTAGCGGATCCACCGAGCAGTACTTC. Translated: CASRMTSGSTEQYF.

The gene calls are TRBV27 and TRBJ2-2; no clear D gene. Between the trimmed V and J ends, which lost 0 bases and 1 base, there was a span of 3 bases. The germline V gene encodes CDR1 MNHEY and CDR2 SMNVEV (reference sequence). This CDR3 comprises 14 residues. In DNA, the CDR3 is TGTGCCAGCAGTTTATCGAAGAACACCGGGGAGCTGTTTTTT. Protein product: CASSLSKNTGELFF.

The rearrangement uses TRBV5-4 and TRBJ2-3; 7 bases agree with TRBD1. This CDR3 spans 13 amino acids. The V gene's germline CDR1 is SGHNT and CDR2 YYREEE (reference sequence). V shed 2 bases and J 4 bases; nucleotides not matched to a gene: 1. In DNA, the CDR3 is TGTGCCAGCAGCTTCGACAGGGCAGATACGCAGTATTTT. Encoded protein: CASSFDRADTQYF.

Comments on this clone: Other nucleotide sequences from this sample produce the same CDR3. The V and J genes are TRBV18 and TRBJ2-7; 13 bases map to TRBD2. This CDR3 contains 15 residues. CDR1 is KGHSH and CDR2 is LQKENI in the germline V gene. V shed 3 bases and J 2 bases; nucleotides not matched to a gene: 1. The chain's CDR3 is CASSPTSGGAYEQYF. For the CDR3, the DNA is TGTGCCAGCTCACCTACTAGCGGGGGGGCCTACGAGCAGTACTTC.

This clone has a handful of counts. The chain has TRBV25-1 and TRBJ2-7; D remains ambiguous. From germline, CDR1 is MGHDK and CDR2 SYGVNS. V dropped 2 bases and J dropped 3 bases, with 8 bases sitting between them. The CDR3 extends over 13 amino acids. The CDR3 region is CASSERLIYEQYF. Written as DNA, the CDR3 is TGTGCCAGCAGTGAACGGCTGATCTACGAGCAGTACTTC.

The chain couples TRBV6-5 to TRBJ2-7, with D possibly matching TRBD1 (6 bases). The germline V gene has CDR1 MNHEY and CDR2 SVGAGI. V shed 5 bases and J shed 2 bases, with 16 bases lying between them. This CDR3 contains 15 residues. CDR3 bases: TGTGCCAGCAGTCGACCCTTGACAGGAACCTACGAGCAGTACTTC. Translated, it gives CASSRPLTGTYEQYF.

The chain employs TRBV30 and TRBJ1-5; tentatively, D is TRBD1 (5 bases). This CDR3 contains 15 residues. V was trimmed by 0 bases and J by 6 bases, leaving 15 bases between them. Germline V gene data show CDR1 as GTSNPN and CDR2 as SVGIG (reference sequence). The CDR3 DNA reads TGTGCCTGGAGTGTTGGGGAGGGGTACGGTCAGCCCCAGCATTTT. Translating gives CAWSVGEGYGQPQHF.

The J gene is TRBJ2-7, the V gene TRBV5-4; 7 nucleotides align to TRBD1. Germline trimming cut 4 bases from V and 2 bases from J; bases unmatched to any gene: 9. Germline loops: CDR1 SGHNT, CDR2 YYREEE (reference sequence). The CDR3 contains 15 residues. CDR3 coding DNA: TGTGCCAGCAGCGCCTGGGAACAGGGGACCTACGAGCAGTACTTC. Translated, it gives CASSAWEQGTYEQYF.

This chain uses TRBV28 with TRBJ2-7; 10 nucleotides agree with TRBD1. Germline loops: CDR1 MDHEN, CDR2 SYDVKM. This CDR3 spans 16 amino acids. V dropped 2 bases and J dropped 0; count of bases not matched to a gene: 4. In DNA form, the CDR3 reads TGTGCCAGCAGTTTAGTCGGGACAGGGGACTCCTACGAGCAGTACTTC. It is translated as CASSLVGTGDSYEQYF.

The chain has TRBV9 and TRBJ2-6; 8 nucleotides align to TRBD2. With 3 bases clipped from V and 0 bases from J, the junction kept 11 bases outside the gene matches. Per germline, CDR1 SGDLS and CDR2 YYNGEE. There are 19 residues in the CDR3. CDR3 protein: CASSDGSGGSVSGANVLTF. CDR3 DNA: TGTGCCAGCAGCGACGGCAGCGGGGGCTCTGTCTCTGGGGCCAACGTCCTGACTTTC.

The chain joins TRBV5-1 to TRBJ1-2; the D gene is possibly TRBD1 (5 bases). Deletions cut 5 bases from V and 8 bases from J, with 19 bases between. The CDR3 sequence is 14 residues long. Germline V gene data show CDR1 as SGHRS and CDR2 as YFSETQ. This chain's CDR3 is CASRSTGTYIGYTF. The CDR3 DNA is TGCGCCAGCAGGTCGACCGGGACGTACATCGGCTACACCTTC.

Note on this clone: Additional DNA sequences in this sample encode the identical CDR3. This CDR3 is CSVGQGETQYF. The CDR3 region has the DNA TGCAGCGTAGGACAGGGGGAGACCCAGTACTTC. The genes are TRBV29-1 and TRBJ2-5; 9 nucleotides align to TRBD1. The germline CDR1 and CDR2 sequences are SQVTM and ANQGSEA. V was clipped by 6 bases and J by 5 bases; unmatched bases: 1. This CDR3 is built from 11 residues.

The chain uses TRBV4-2 and TRBJ2-2; possible D gene TRBD1, 6 bases. The V gene's germline CDR1 is LGHNA and CDR2 YNFKEQ. The length of the CDR3 is 16 residues. The germline V and J ends were trimmed by 7 bases and 0 bases, with 15 bases remaining between them. The CDR3, as DNA: TGTGCCAGCAAAGTGGCAAGGACAGCGAACACCGGGGAGCTGTTTTTT. It specifies CASKVARTANTGELFF.

The rearrangement links TRBV7-9 to TRBJ2-1; TRBD2 agrees at 9 bases. CDR3 length: 16 residues. After removal of 7 bases from V and 7 bases from J, the junction contained 14 bases not matched to a gene. CDR1 and CDR2 from the germline V gene are SEHNR and FQNEAQ (reference sequence). The CDR3 coding sequence is TGTGCCAGCAACCCGCAGGAGGGCGGGGGGGCGAATGAGCAGTTCTTC. Translating it yields CASNPQEGGGANEQFF.

The chain is built from TRBV5-6 and TRBJ1-6; weak D call: TRBD1 (6 bases). In germline, CDR1 is SGHDT, CDR2 YYEEEE. The CDR3 covers 17 residues. Trimming took 4 bases from V and 9 from J, leaving 23 bases between them. The CDR3 DNA follows: TGTGCCAGCAGCCAGAACGGGGGCCTTACCAAGGGTTCACCCCTCCACTTT. It yields the protein CASSQNGGLTKGSPLHF. Using reference TRBV5-6 and TRBJ1-6 for the parts outside the CDR3, the full variable domain is DAGVTQSPTHLIKTRGQQVTLRCSPKSGHDTVSWYQQALGQGPQFIFQYYEEEERQRGNFPDRFSGHQFPNYSSELNVNALLLGDSALYLCASSQNGGLTKGSPLHFGNGTRLTVT.

This clone has a handful of counts. This chain uses TRBV12-5 with TRBJ1-6; D uncertain. Germline V gives CDR1 LGHNT, CDR2 FRNRAP. V lost 4 bases and J 6 bases, leaving 16 bases between the germline ends. The CDR3 covers 16 residues. Here the CDR3 reads CASGSLSSRTNSPLHF. The CDR3, as DNA: TGTGCTAGTGGTTCCCTATCCTCACGGACTAATTCACCCCTCCACTTT. Combining the CDR3 with reference TRBV12-5 and TRBJ1-6 gives the whole variable domain DARVTQTPRHKVTEMGQEVTMRCQPILGHNTVFWYRQTMMQGLELLAYFRNRAPLDDSGMPKDRFSAEMPDATLATLKIQPSEPRDSAVYFCASGSLSSRTNSPLHFGNGTRLTVT.

The CDR3 coding sequence is TGTGCCGTTCAGGGGAATGAAAAACTGTTTTTT. This gives the protein CAVQGNEKLFF. The rearrangement joins TRBV28 to TRBJ1-4, with D tentatively TRBD1 (6 bases). Deletions cut 11 bases from V and 5 bases from J, with 9 bases between. The CDR3 has 11 residues. Germline V CDR1 and CDR2: MDHEN, SYDVKM. Based on the CDR3 plus reference TRBV28 and TRBJ1-4, the full variable domain is DVKVTQSSRYLVKRTGEKVFLECVQDMDHENMFWYRQDPGLGLRLIYFSYDVKMKEKGDIPEGYSVSREKKERFSLILESASTNQTSMYLCAVQGNEKLFFGSGTQLSVL.

This chain connects TRBV5-4 to TRBJ2-5; D is unclear. CDR1 is SGHNT and CDR2 is YYREEE in the germline V gene (reference sequence). V lost 2 bases, J lost 3 bases, and 11 bases lay in between. This CDR3 has 14 amino acids. CDR3 loop: CASSFTSQKETQYF. DNA for the CDR3: TGTGCCAGCAGCTTCACCAGCCAGAAAGAGACCCAGTACTTC.

The chain employs TRBV4-3 and TRBJ1-2, with D maybe TRBD1 (5 bases). Germline values: CDR1 LGHNA, CDR2 YSLEER. V was clipped by 3 bases and J by 5 bases, with 16 bases between them. CDR3 length: 15 residues. The CDR3 loop is CASSQERQGGYGYTF. CDR3 sequence (DNA): TGCGCCAGCAGCCAGGAGAGGCAGGGCGGGTATGGCTACACCTTC.

This clone was counted only a few times. The rearrangement joins TRBV28 to TRBJ2-7; 7 bases match TRBD1. CDR1 and CDR2 (germline): MDHEN, SYDVKM. The CDR3 runs to 13 residues. The V and J ends lost 6 bases and 2 bases, in that order; junction bases with no gene match: 4. CDR3: CASRRQGAYEQYF. As DNA, the CDR3 is TGTGCCAGCAGAAGACAGGGCGCCTACGAGCAGTACTTC.

The chain uses TRBV28 and TRBJ1-2; no clear D. Trimming took 6 bases from V and 4 from J, leaving 15 bases between them. The germline CDR1 and CDR2 sequences are MDHEN and SYDVKM. The CDR3 contains 14 residues. The CDR3 reads CASRGEQEPYGYTF. CDR3 DNA: TGTGCCAGCAGAGGAGAGCAGGAACCCTATGGCTACACCTTC.

The CDR3 loop is CASSLKSQGWANVLTF. The DNA of the CDR3 is TGTGCCAGCAGCTTAAAGTCCCAGGGGTGGGCCAACGTCCTGACTTTC. The chain uses TRBV7-2 and TRBJ2-6; TRBD1 might be the D (6 bases). The V gene's germline CDR1 is SGHTA and CDR2 FQGNSA. The CDR3 has 16 amino acids. V dropped 2 bases and J dropped 5 bases, with 13 bases sitting between them.